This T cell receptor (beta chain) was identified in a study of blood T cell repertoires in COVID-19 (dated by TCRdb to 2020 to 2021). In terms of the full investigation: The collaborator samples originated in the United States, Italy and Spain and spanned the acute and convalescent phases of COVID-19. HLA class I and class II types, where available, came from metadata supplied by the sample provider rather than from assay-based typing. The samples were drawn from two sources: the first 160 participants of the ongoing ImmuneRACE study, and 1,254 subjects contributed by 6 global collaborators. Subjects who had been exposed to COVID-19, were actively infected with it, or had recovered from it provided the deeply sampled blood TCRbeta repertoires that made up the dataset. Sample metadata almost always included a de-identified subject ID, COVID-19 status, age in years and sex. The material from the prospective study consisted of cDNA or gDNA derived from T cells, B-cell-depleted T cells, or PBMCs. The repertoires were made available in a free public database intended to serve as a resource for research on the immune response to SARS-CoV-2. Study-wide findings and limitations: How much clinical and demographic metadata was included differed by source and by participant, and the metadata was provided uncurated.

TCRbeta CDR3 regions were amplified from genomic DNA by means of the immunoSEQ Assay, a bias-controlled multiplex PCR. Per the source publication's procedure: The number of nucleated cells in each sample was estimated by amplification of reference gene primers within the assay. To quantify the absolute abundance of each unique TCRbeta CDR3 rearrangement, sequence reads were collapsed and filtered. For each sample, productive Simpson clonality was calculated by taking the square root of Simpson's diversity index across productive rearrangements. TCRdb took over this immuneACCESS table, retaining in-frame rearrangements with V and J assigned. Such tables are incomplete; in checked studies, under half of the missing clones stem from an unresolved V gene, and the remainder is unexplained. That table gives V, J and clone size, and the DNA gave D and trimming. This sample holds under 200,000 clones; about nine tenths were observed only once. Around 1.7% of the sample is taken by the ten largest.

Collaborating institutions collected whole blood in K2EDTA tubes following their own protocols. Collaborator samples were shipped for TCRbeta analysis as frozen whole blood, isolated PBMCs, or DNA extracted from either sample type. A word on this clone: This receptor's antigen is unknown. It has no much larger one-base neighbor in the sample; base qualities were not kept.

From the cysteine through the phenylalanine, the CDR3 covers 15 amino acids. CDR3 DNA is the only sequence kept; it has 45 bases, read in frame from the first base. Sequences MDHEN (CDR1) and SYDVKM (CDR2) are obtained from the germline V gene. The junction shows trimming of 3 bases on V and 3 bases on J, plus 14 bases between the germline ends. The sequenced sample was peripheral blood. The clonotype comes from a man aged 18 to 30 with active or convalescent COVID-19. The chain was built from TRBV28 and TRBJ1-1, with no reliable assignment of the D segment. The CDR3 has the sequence CASSFTGNFYTEAFF. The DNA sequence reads TGTGCCAGCAGTTTTACGGGGAATTTTTACACTGAAGCTTTCTTT.